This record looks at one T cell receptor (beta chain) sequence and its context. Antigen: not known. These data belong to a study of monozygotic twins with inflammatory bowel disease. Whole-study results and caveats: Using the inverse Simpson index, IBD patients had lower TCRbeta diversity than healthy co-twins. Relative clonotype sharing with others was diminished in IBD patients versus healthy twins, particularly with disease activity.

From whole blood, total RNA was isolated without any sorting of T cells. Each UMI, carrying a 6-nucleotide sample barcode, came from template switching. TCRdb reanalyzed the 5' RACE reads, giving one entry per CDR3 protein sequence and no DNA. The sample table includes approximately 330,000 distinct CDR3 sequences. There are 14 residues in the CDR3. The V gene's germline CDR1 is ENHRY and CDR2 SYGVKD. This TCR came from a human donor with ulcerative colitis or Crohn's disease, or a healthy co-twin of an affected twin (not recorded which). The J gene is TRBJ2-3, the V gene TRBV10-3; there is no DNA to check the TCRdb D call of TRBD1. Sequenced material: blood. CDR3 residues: CAISAGISTDTQYF.